This TCR beta chain was sequenced in a study of T cells in Graves' hyperthyroidism and ophthalmopathy. Study overall: Initial diagnosis, before any treatment, was when peripheral blood was collected.

This clonotype was found a few times. The source material, RNA transcripts, was used to amplify TCR beta CDR3 regions. The primer set for the first-round RT-PCR of the TCR CDR3 was HTBI. One entry per CDR3 protein results from TCRdb running MiXCR on the multiplex PCR reads. The sample holds around 760,000 distinct CDR3 sequences, roughly 32% seen once. Germline loops: CDR1 SGHVS, CDR2 FNYEAQ. The V gene lost 4 bases and the J gene lost 0 bases, with 15 bases spanning the gap. This CDR3 is 17 amino acids long. It was uncontrolled infection, other autoimmune disease, pregnancy or lactation that excluded patients.

The sequencing input was blood. This clonotype was obtained from a woman aged 40-49 years with Graves' hyperthyroidism. This chain links TRBV7-6 with TRBJ1-4, with a tentative D call TRBD1 (6 bases). The CDR3 DNA reads as TGTGCCAGCAGCTCTGGACAGCGGAGACCAACTAATGAAAAACTGTTTTTT. Translation: CASSSGQRRPTNEKLFF. Variable domain in full (rest from reference TRBV7-6 and TRBJ1-4): GAGVSQSPRYKVTKRGQDVALRCDPISGHVSLYWYRQALGQGPEFLTYFNYEAQQDKSGLPNDRFSAERPEGSISTLTIQRTEQRDSAMYRCASSSGQRRPTNEKLFFGSGTQLSVL.